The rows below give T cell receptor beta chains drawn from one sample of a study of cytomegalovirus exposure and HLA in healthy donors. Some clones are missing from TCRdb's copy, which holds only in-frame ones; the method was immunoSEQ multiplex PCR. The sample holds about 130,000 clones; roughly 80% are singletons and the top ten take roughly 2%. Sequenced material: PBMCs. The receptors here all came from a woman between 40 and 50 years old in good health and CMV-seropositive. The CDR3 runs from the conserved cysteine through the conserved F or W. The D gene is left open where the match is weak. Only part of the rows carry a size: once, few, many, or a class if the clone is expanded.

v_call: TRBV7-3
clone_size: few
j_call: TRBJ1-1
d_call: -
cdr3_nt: TGTGCCAGCAGCTCTGGAGGTGAAGCTTTCTTT
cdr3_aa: CASSSGGEAFF

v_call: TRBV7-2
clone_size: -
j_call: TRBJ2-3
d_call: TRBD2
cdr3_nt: TGTGCCAGCAGCTCATCTCTAGCGGGGGGGTCAGATACGCAGTATTTT
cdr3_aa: CASSSSLAGGSDTQYF

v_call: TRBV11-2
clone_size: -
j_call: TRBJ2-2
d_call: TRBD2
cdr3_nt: TGTGCCAGCAGCGGAGGACTAGCGGCGAACACCGGGGAGCTGTTTTTT
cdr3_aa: CASSGGLAANTGELFF

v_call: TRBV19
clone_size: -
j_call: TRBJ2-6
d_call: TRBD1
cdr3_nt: TGTGCCAGTAGTCCAGGGGGCTCTGGGGCCAACGTCCTGACTTTC
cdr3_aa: CASSPGGSGANVLTF

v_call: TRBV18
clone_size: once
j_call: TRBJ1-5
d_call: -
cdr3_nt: TGTGCCAGCTCACCGCCAGGGGGCAATCAGCCCCAGCATTTT
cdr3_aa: CASSPPGGNQPQHF

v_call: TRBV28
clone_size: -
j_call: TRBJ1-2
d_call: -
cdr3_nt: TGTGCCAGCCACCAACAGGGAAAGAATGGCTACACCTTC
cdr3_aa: CASHQQGKNGYTF

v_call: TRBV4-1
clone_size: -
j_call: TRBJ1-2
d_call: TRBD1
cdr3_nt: TGCGCCAGCAGCCAAACGACAGGGGGGGTCTATGGCTACACCTTC
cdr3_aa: CASSQTTGGVYGYTF

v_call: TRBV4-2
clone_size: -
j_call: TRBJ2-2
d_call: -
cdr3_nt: TGTGCCAGCAGCCAAGAGGGCTCCGCGAACACCGGGGAGCTGTTTTTT
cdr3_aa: CASSQEGSANTGELFF

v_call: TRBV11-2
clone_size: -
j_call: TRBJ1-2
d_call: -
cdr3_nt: TGTGCCAGCAGCTTACTTGGGGCGGTTGTCGATGGCTACACCTTC
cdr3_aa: CASSLLGAVVDGYTF

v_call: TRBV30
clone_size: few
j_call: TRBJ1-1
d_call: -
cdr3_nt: TGTGCCTGGAGTGTTTGGCCCTCCAGGGGAATCACTGAAGCTTTCTTT
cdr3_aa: CAWSVWPSRGITEAFF

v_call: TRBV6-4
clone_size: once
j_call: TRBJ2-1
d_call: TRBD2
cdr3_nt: TGTGCCAGCAGTGAGGCTAGCGGCTCCTACAATGAGCAGTTCTTC
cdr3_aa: CASSEASGSYNEQFF

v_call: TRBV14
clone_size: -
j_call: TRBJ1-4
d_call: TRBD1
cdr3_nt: TGTGCCAGCAGCCAACTCAGACAGGGAGCAACTAATGAAAAACTGTTTTTT
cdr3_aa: CASSQLRQGATNEKLFF

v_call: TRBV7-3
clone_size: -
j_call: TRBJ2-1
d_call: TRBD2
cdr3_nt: TGTGCCAGTGGACCGGGACTAAGGAGGGGCGAGCAGTTCTTC
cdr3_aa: CASGPGLRRGEQFF

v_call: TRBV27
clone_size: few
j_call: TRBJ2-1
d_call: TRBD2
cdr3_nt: TGTGCCAGCAGTTCCTTTCACCTAGCGGGGGGGCCAGGGCAGTTCTTC
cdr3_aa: CASSSFHLAGGPGQFF

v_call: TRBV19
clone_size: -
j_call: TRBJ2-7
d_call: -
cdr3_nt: TGTGCCAGTAGTATTGGGCAGGGAGGAACCTACGAGCAGTACTTC
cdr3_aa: CASSIGQGGTYEQYF